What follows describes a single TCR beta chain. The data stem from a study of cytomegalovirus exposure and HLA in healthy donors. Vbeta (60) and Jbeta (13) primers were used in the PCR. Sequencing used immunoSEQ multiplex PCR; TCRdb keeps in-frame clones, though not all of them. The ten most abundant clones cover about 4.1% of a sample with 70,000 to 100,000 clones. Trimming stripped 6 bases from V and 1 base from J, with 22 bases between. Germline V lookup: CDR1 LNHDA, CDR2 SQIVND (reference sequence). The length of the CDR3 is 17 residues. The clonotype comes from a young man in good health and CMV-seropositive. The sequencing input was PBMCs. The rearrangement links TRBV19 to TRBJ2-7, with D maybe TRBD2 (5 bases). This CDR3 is CASRPYYYGEGSYEQYF. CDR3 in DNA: TGTGCCAGTAGACCCTATTATTACGGTGAGGGATCCTACGAGCAGTACTTC.